Each of the 29 T cell receptor beta chains below was sequenced from the same sample in a study of regulatory T cells in long-lasting Graves disease. Described time point: newly diagnosed GD, antithyroid drugs for less than 3 months. The TCR library used RNA extracted from PBMCs. With iRepertoire HTBI primers and Arm-PCR of CDR3 regions, TCR beta libraries were built. Each CDR3 protein gets one entry after TCRdb re-called the multiplex PCR reads with MiXCR. The profile shows about 460,000 distinct CDR3 sequences, 12% to 15% of them singletons. This same sample was also taken into another study, of T cells in Graves' hyperthyroidism and ophthalmopathy.

Sequenced here: peripheral blood mononuclear cells (PBMCs), sampled at new diagnosis, from a patient treated with antithyroid drugs. The receptors stem from a woman aged 45 to 65 with Graves disease.

Ten or more counts support this clonotype. This chain links TRBV12-3 or TRBV12-4 with TRBJ2-7, with 8 bases lining up with TRBD1. V was clipped by 6 bases and J by 0 bases; unmatched bases: 4. The CDR3 totals 14 residues. The CDR3 sequence is CASSTTGGSYEQYF. The CDR3 region has the DNA TGTGCCAGCAGCACCACAGGGGGCTCCTACGAGCAGTACTTC.

V and J are TRBV6-2 or TRBV6-3 and TRBJ1-3; 8 bases agree with TRBD1. V was pared by 6 bases and J by 0 bases, with 1 base of the junction left unmatched. The CDR3 covers 14 residues. Germline CDR1 MNHEY, CDR2 SVGEGT. The DNA for the CDR3 is TGTGCCAGCAGAGGACAGGGCTCTGGAAACACCATATATTTT. Translation gives CASRGQGSGNTIYF.

Worth noting for this clonotype: This sequence may be a read error, since a much larger clone differs from it by one base. This rearrangement joins TRBV6-2 or TRBV6-3 to TRBJ1-5; TRBD1 agrees at 8 bases. This CDR3 has 19 residues. After removal of 4 bases from V and 5 bases from J, the junction contained 19 bases not matched to a gene. The V gene's germline CDR1 is MNHEY and CDR2 SVGEGT. The CDR3 bases are TGTGCCAGCAGTTCCGAGACAGGGGATGGGCACCACACTGATCAGCCCCAGCATTTT. Its protein is CASSSETGDGHHTDQPQHF.

This clonotype has more than one count but fewer than ten. The V gene is TRBV12-3 or TRBV12-4, the J gene TRBJ1-5, with D uncertain. The CDR3 runs 17 residues. The ends were cut back, 5 bases at V and 7 bases at J, with 24 bases in the middle. This CDR3 is CASSTNSERSALQPQHF. CDR3 sequence (DNA): TGTGCCAGCAGTACTAATTCGGAGAGATCCGCATTACAGCCCCAGCATTTT.

A few counts support this clonotype. J is TRBJ2-1 and V is TRBV24-1, with D possibly matching TRBD2 (5 bases). Trimming stripped 3 bases from V and 5 bases from J, with 16 bases between. Germline values: CDR1 KGHDR, CDR2 SFDVKD. This CDR3 is built from 16 residues. The CDR3 DNA follows: TGTGCCACCAGTGATCCCCCGGGATTTAATGACAATGAGCAGTTCTTC. It is translated as CATSDPPGFNDNEQFF.

This clonotype was counted at least ten times. The genes are TRBV5-1 and TRBJ1-1, with unresolved D. Looked up from germline, CDR1 is SGHRS and CDR2 is YFSETQ. V was cut by 5 bases and J by 0 bases, with 8 bases left in between. This CDR3 has 13 residues. The CDR3 DNA is TGCGCCAGCAGGGTTTCGGTGAACACTGAAGCTTTCTTT. Its translation is CASRVSVNTEAFF.

The chain is built from TRBV20-1 and TRBJ2-7, with D possibly called TRBD1 or TRBD2 (5 bases each). This CDR3 comprises 14 residues. The ends were cut back, 6 bases at V and 3 bases at J, with 18 bases in the middle. The germline CDR1 and CDR2 sequences are DFQATT and SNEGSKA (reference sequence). CDR3 protein: CSAPSWDLYYEQYF. As DNA, the CDR3 is TGCAGTGCCCCATCCTGGGACCTCTACTACGAGCAGTACTTC.

The rearrangement links TRBV9 to TRBJ1-5; D gene uncertain. CDR1 SGDLS and CDR2 YYNGEE come from the germline V gene. The V and J ends lost 0 bases and 1 base respectively, with 8 bases between them. The CDR3 totals 15 residues. The CDR3 sequence: CASSVGVLSNQPQHF. The DNA for the CDR3 is TGTGCCAGCAGCGTAGGGGTTCTAAGCAATCAGCCCCAGCATTTT.

This clonotype came up a few times. This chain joins TRBV4-2 and TRBJ2-7; possibly TRBD2 for D (6 bases). The CDR3 consists of 17 residues. V lost 0 bases and J lost 2, with 17 bases in between. CDR1 and CDR2 from the germline V gene are LGHNA and YNFKEQ. The CDR3 nucleotides read TGTGCCAGCAGCCAAGATACAACCGGGCGGAGGGCCTACGAGCAGTACTTC. Residues: CASSQDTTGRRAYEQYF.

At least ten counts were recorded for this clonotype. The chain links TRBV12-3 or TRBV12-4 to TRBJ2-1, with 8 positions matching TRBD2. The V gene end was trimmed by 4 bases and the J gene end by 8 bases; junction bases not matched to a gene: 19. CDR3 length: 18 residues. The DNA for the CDR3 is TGTGCCAGCAGTTCACACCCAACGTCCGGGAGGGGGTGGGATGAGCAGTTCTTC. Amino acid sequence: CASSSHPTSGRGWDEQFF.

Only a few counts were recorded for this clonotype. This sequence joins TRBV20-1 and TRBJ2-1, with 7 bases aligning to TRBD2. The CDR3 sequence is 14 residues long. With 1 base clipped from V and 5 bases from J, the junction kept 5 bases outside the gene matches. CDR1 DFQATT and CDR2 SNEGSKA come from the germline V gene (reference sequence). The DNA for the CDR3 is TGCAGTGCTAGAGGGCAGCGGGAAAACAATGAGCAGTTCTTC. Its protein is CSARGQRENNEQFF.

In its sample, this clonotype was seen many times. J is TRBJ2-7 and V is TRBV6-1; D is uncertain. Germline assignment: CDR1 MNHNS and CDR2 SASEGT. Trimming pared 8 bases from V and 6 bases from J, leaving 14 bases between. The CDR3 has 12 amino acids. In nucleotides, the CDR3 is TGTGCCAGCGGGCGGTGGGATTTCGAGCAGTACTTC. Residues: CASGRWDFEQYF.

This chain links TRBV11-2 with TRBJ2-1; 7 bases are shared with TRBD2. This CDR3 has 16 residues. V trimming: 5 bases; J trimming: 10 bases; junction bases outside the gene matches: 17. CDR1 and CDR2 from the germline V gene are SGHAT and FQNNGV. This CDR3 is CASSDSPGLNLGEQFF. CDR3 coding DNA: TGTGCCAGCAGCGACTCCCCGGGACTAAATCTAGGGGAGCAGTTCTTC. Combining the CDR3 with reference TRBV11-2 and TRBJ2-1 gives the whole variable domain EAGVAQSPRYKIIEKRQSVAFWCNPISGHATLYWYQQILGQGPKLLIQFQNNGVVDDSQLPKDRFSAERLKGVDSTLKIQPAKLEDSAVYLCASSDSPGLNLGEQFFGPGTRLTVL.

The chain uses TRBV10-3 and TRBJ2-3, with TRBD2 matching 9 bases. The J segment lost 0 bases and the V segment lost 4 bases, leaving 5 bases of the junction unmatched. This CDR3 spans 16 amino acids. Germline V gene sequence: CDR1 ENHRY, CDR2 SYGVKD. The DNA of the CDR3 is TGTGCCATCAGTGTGGGTAGCGGGAGTAGCACAGATACGCAGTATTTT. This translates into CAISVGSGSSTDTQYF.

This clonotype was counted many times. This chain uses TRBV30 with TRBJ1-5; TRBD1 agrees at 7 bases. The CDR3 runs to 14 residues. Unmatched junction bases numbered 4, after V lost 2 bases and J lost 3 bases. Looked up from germline, CDR1 is GTSNPN and CDR2 is SVGIG (reference sequence). The CDR3 spells CAWSMGQTNQPQHF. The CDR3 DNA sequence: TGTGCCTGGAGTATGGGACAGACCAATCAGCCCCAGCATTTT.

This clonotype was detected many times. This sequence joins TRBV7-2 and TRBJ2-3; 9 positions match TRBD2. Per germline, CDR1 SGHTA and CDR2 FQGNSA. V was clipped by 6 bases and J by 0 bases; unmatched bases: 13. This CDR3 spans 18 amino acids. The CDR3 reads CASRVASGIATSTDTQYF. The DNA of the CDR3 is TGTGCCAGCAGGGTGGCTAGCGGGATCGCTACTAGCACAGATACGCAGTATTTT.

The chain combines TRBV19 with TRBJ2-3; D is undetermined. The CDR3 is made up of 12 amino acids. CDR1 LNHDA and CDR2 SQIVND come from the germline V gene (reference sequence). V was cut by 1 base and J by 6 bases, with 5 bases left in between. The DNA for the CDR3 is TGTGCCAGTAGTATAGTTGGCGATACGCAGTATTTT. It is translated as CASSIVGDTQYF.

This clonotype was detected ten times or more. The chain combines TRBV18 with TRBJ2-2; D is perhaps TRBD2 (6 bases). The CDR3 consists of 17 residues. Germline V gives CDR1 KGHSH, CDR2 LQKENI. V dropped 3 bases and J dropped 2 bases, with 16 bases sitting between them. The CDR3 coding sequence is TGTGCCAGCTCACCGGGACTCGCTCTAGCTAACACCGGGGAGCTGTTTTTT. Protein product: CASSPGLALANTGELFF.

In this sample, this clonotype turned up many times. A junction end diverges from the germline sequence, so it may reflect a read error. This chain uses TRBV13 with TRBJ1-2; TRBD1 aligns across 11 bases. Germline CDR1 reads PRHDT; CDR2 reads FYEKMQ (reference sequence). The CDR3 is made up of 14 amino acids. DNA of the CDR3: TGTGCCAGCAGCATAGGACAGGGGGCTTCTGGCTACACCTTC. Translated: CASSIGQGASGYTF.

This clonotype was seen at least ten times. This chain joins TRBV28 and TRBJ2-7; tentative D call: TRBD1 (5 bases). Per the germline V gene, CDR1 is MDHEN and CDR2 is SYDVKM. The CDR3 is 13 residues long. Trimming removed 2 bases from V and 3 bases from J, with 8 bases in between. The CDR3 protein is CASSLADNYEQYF. As DNA, the CDR3 is TGTGCCAGCAGTTTAGCGGACAACTACGAGCAGTACTTC.

In its sample, this clonotype was seen many times. This rearrangement joins TRBV28 to TRBJ1-2; D is perhaps TRBD1 (5 bases). The V end was cut by 2 bases, the J end by 4 bases, with 20 bases between. Per the germline V gene, CDR1 is MDHEN and CDR2 is SYDVKM. The CDR3 is 17 residues long. The CDR3 protein is CASSLAVRQQASYGYTF. CDR3 in DNA: TGTGCCAGCAGTTTAGCCGTACGACAGCAAGCTAGCTATGGCTACACCTTC.

There are many counts of this clonotype. The rearrangement joins TRBV6-5 to TRBJ2-7; TRBD2 is a possible D gene (5 bases). Trimming removed 2 bases from V and 0 bases from J, with 8 bases in between. The CDR3 is made up of 14 amino acids. The V gene's germline CDR1 is MNHEY and CDR2 SVGAGI. Written as DNA, the CDR3 is TGTGCCAGCAGTTACACGGGAACCTCCTACGAGCAGTACTTC. Translated, it gives CASSYTGTSYEQYF.

This clonotype was picked up many times. The rearrangement links TRBV7-3 to TRBJ2-3, with 15 bases that match TRBD2. With V trimmed by 5 bases and J by 6 bases, 6 bases remained unmatched. Germline CDR1 and CDR2: SGHTA and FQGTGA. There are 16 residues in the CDR3. DNA for the CDR3: TGTGCCAGCAGCCTTCGGACTAGCGGGAGGGATGATACGCAGTATTTT. Protein sequence: CASSLRTSGRDDTQYF.

J is TRBJ2-7 and V is TRBV4-1; maybe TRBD2 (7 bases). V lost 2 bases to trimming and J lost 7 bases, with 18 bases between them. This CDR3 has 15 residues. Germline V gene sequence: CDR1 MGHRA, CDR2 YSYEKL. CDR3 coding DNA: TGCGCCAGCAGCCAAACAGGGCGGGAGATGCGGGAGCAGTACTTC. This encodes CASSQTGREMREQYF.

In this sample, this clonotype turned up a few times. The chain joins TRBV6-2 or TRBV6-3 to TRBJ1-1; D not resolved. The CDR3 length is 14 residues. Trimming removed 6 bases at V and 3 bases at J, with 14 bases between. Germline CDR1 and CDR2: MNHEY and SVGEGT. In nucleotides, the CDR3 is TGTGCCAGCAGACCCGGACGTTTTGACACTGAAGCTTTCTTT. This sequence encodes CASRPGRFDTEAFF.

V gene TRBV5-1 combines with J gene TRBJ2-7, with D tentatively TRBD1 (7 bases). Per germline, CDR1 SGHRS and CDR2 YFSETQ. Trimming removed 4 bases at V and 6 bases at J, with 14 bases between. The CDR3 is made up of 13 amino acids. CDR3: CASSRDRDSEQYF. In DNA, the CDR3 is TGCGCCAGCAGCAGAGACAGGGACTCCGAGCAGTACTTC.

The V gene is TRBV12-3 or TRBV12-4, the J gene TRBJ2-1, with D tentatively TRBD2 (7 bases). The ends were cut back, 6 bases at V and 10 bases at J, with 19 bases in the middle. The CDR3 loop spans 14 amino acids. CDR3 protein: CASSPRGGREEQFF. The CDR3 nucleotides are TGTGCCAGCAGCCCGAGGGGGGGCCGGGAAGAGCAGTTCTTC.

This clonotype was counted at least ten times. The chain carries TRBV6-5 and TRBJ2-7, with D tentatively TRBD2 (5 bases). The CDR3 is 14 amino acids. V was trimmed by 0 bases and J by 2 bases, leaving 8 bases between them. Germline assignment: CDR1 MNHEY and CDR2 SVGAGI. CDR3 coding DNA: TGTGCCAGCAGTTACTCCTACGGGACCTACGAGCAGTACTTC. Translation gives CASSYSYGTYEQYF.

This clonotype was seen only a few times. The genes are TRBV28 and TRBJ1-5, with a tentative D call TRBD1 (5 bases). V lost 6 bases to trimming and J lost 6 bases, with 15 bases between them. The CDR3 totals 14 residues. Per the germline V gene, CDR1 is MDHEN and CDR2 is SYDVKM. The CDR3 protein is CASSPPRVGQPQHF. Written as DNA, the CDR3 is TGTGCCAGCAGCCCTCCCAGGGTCGGTCAGCCCCAGCATTTT.